This TCR beta chain was recorded in a study of shared clonotypes between healthy human individuals. Study-wide results and caveats: Collection of samples was limited to blood; tissue repertoires likely differ.

Execution of the assay was at deep level. Generated by immunoSEQ multiplex PCR, the TCRdb table keeps only in-frame clones and is missing some. The table shows approximately 810,000 clones, with nearly 95% occurring only once. Terminally differentiated effector memory CD45RA+ cells were left out of the naive CD8 fraction, which was CD45RO-negative and positively selected for CCR7. Donors comprised healthy HIV-negative adults lacking recent acute infections or vaccinations. Germline loops: CDR1 SGHTA, CDR2 FQGTGA. V was trimmed by 5 bases and J by 4 bases, leaving 18 bases between them. The CDR3 length is 16 residues. About this clone: Its matching antigen is unknown.

The chain joins TRBV7-3 to TRBJ1-3; a possible D gene is TRBD1 (6 bases). Material: naive CD8+ T cells sorted from blood. The clonotype was recovered from a man aged 25 to 45 in good health. CDR3 DNA sequence: TGTGCCAGCAGCCCATACCCCCGGGGGCTCGGAAACACCATATATTTT. This gives the protein CASSPYPRGLGNTIYF. The full variable domain, with the rest looked up from reference TRBV7-3 and TRBJ1-3, is GAGVSQTPSNKVTEKGKYVELRCDPISGHTALYWYRQSLGQGPEFLIYFQGTGAADDSGLPNDRFFAVRPEGSVSTLKIQRTERGDSAVYLCASSPYPRGLGNTIYFGEGSWLTVV.